Reported below is one T cell receptor beta chain. Its antigen specificity is not known. Base qualities were left out, and no much larger clone turns up one base away. CDR1 and CDR2 are drawn from the germline V gene (reference sequence): DFQATT, SNEGSKA. V sheds 1 base and J sheds 7 bases, leaving 17 bases between their ends. The CDR3 numbers 14 residues from cysteine through phenylalanine. The entry retains the CDR3 DNA only, 42 bases that are in frame from base 1. The library was produced with 5' RACE. These reads were obtained on a NextSeq 500. To correct for sequencing error and PCR bias, the TCR library protocol tagged individual cDNA molecules with unique molecular identifiers. Sequencing covered both TCR alpha and beta chains, and within each sample the abundances of alpha and beta sequences were tightly co-correlated. Concerning the study's data processing: V gene, J gene and CDR3 annotation of TCR sequences was performed with Decombinator V4. TCRs were defined as expanded if a significant change between any two time points was detected under a Poisson model with p below 0.0001. TCR abundances were normalised to the total number of TCRs sequenced in each sample and reported as counts per million. TRAV1-2 paired with TRAJ12, TRAJ20 or TRAJ33 defined MAIT TCRs, while TRAV10 paired with TRAJ18 defined iNKT TCRs. VDJdb, accessed on 1 November 2021, was searched for TCRs annotated for CMV, EBV and SARS-CoV-2, and TCRs annotated for more than one antigen were excluded. The public reads were reprocessed in TCRdb via fastp at Q25 and MiXCR, keeping in-frame beta chains. A single entry per CDR3 protein holds the most common genes and DNA from its merged rows. TCRdb, not the original authors, processed these V and J calls. A total of 45,000 to 55,000 distinct CDR3 sequences appear in this sample, approximately 6% of them only once. The top ten clonotypes cover 3% to 4.5% of the sample.

The record originates from a study of early T cells in non-severe SARS-CoV-2 infection (dated by TCRdb to about 2021). The study in broad terms: Because TCR sequencing relied on bulk RNA taken from unsorted whole blood, pairing of alpha and beta chains was not possible.

What the research found in general, with its limitations: VDJdb matching was skewed toward anti-spike CD8 responses, so virus-specific expansions were likely underestimated and private and CD4 specificities were missed.

This was a case-control study nested in a cohort of healthcare workers in London, UK, who had nasopharyngeal swab PCR tests and blood samples taken every week. Healthcare workers were recruited between 23 and 31 March 2020, during the week of the UK lockdown, and were followed weekly for up to roughly 15 weeks. Sequenced sample: whole blood. The receptor's source is an adult who was a healthcare worker with PCR-confirmed SARS-CoV-2 infection or an uninfected control (not recorded which). Recombination linked TRBV20-1 to TRBJ2-7; the D gene is possibly TRBD2, with 6 bases matching. The CDR3 amino acid sequence is: CSARGGGLPDEQYF. DNA sequence: TGCAGTGCTAGAGGTGGAGGGCTCCCGGATGAGCAGTACTTC.